The clone carrying this T cell receptor beta chain occurred once. The data are from a study of blood T cell repertoires in COVID-19. Study in general: Researchers got acute and convalescent COVID-19 samples from the United States, Italy and Spain.

In the original processing: Cell counts per sample came from amplifying reference gene primers. Using immunoSEQ multiplex PCR, the repertoire was profiled, and TCRdb retains in-frame clones only, with some absent. The DNA gave D and trimming, while V, J and clone size come from that table. The data hold tens of thousands of clones, with around 80% observed a single time. Losses at the gene ends were 8 bases for V and 7 bases for J; bases not matched to a gene: 10. There are 13 residues in the CDR3. Germline V gene sequence: CDR1 SGHTA, CDR2 FQGNSA. This chain uses TRBV7-2 with TRBJ1-2; TRBD1 matches at 7 bases. Sequencing was done on a sample of peripheral blood. The TCR originated in a man aged 55 to 70 with acute or convalescent COVID-19. The DNA for the CDR3 is TGTGCCAGCCAGAGTCAGGGGGTACTTGGCTACACCTTC. This codes for CASQSQGVLGYTF.